These T cell receptor beta chains were read from a single sample in a study of identical twins. TCRdb re-analysed the 5' RACE reads in MiXCR, keeping a single row per CDR3 protein. This sample has approximately 670,000 distinct CDR3 sequences, with less than 7% found just once. The specimen sequenced was naive T cells sorted from blood. These receptors were collected from a man younger than 35 in good health. Both conserved end residues are part of each CDR3. A D gene is named only where the DNA matches it firmly. Clone sizes are given selectively: once, few, many, or a class where the clone is expanded.

abundance: -; d_gene: TRBD1; v_gene: TRBV2; j_gene: TRBJ1-1; CDR3aa: CASSLKGQVNTEAFF; CDR3nt: TGTGCCAGCAGTTTAAAGGGACAGGTGAACACTGAAGCTTTCTTT
abundance: -; d_gene: TRBD1; v_gene: TRBV24-1; j_gene: TRBJ2-3; CDR3aa: CATSDPQAPGQGAPADTQYF; CDR3nt: TGTGCCACCAGTGATCCCCAAGCCCCGGGACAGGGGGCTCCGGCAGATACGCAGTATTTT
abundance: many; d_gene: -; v_gene: TRBV12-3/TRBV12-4; j_gene: TRBJ2-2; CDR3aa: CASRPNTGELFF; CDR3nt: TGTGCCAGTCGACCGAACACCGGGGAGCTGTTTTTT
abundance: -; d_gene: -; v_gene: TRBV18; j_gene: TRBJ2-2; CDR3aa: CASSPYNPTNTGELFF; CDR3nt: TGTGCCAGCTCACCTTATAATCCGACAAACACCGGGGAGCTGTTTTTT
abundance: many; d_gene: TRBD2; v_gene: TRBV5-1; j_gene: TRBJ2-3; CDR3aa: CASRSGESADTQYF; CDR3nt: TGCGCCAGCAGAAGCGGGGAATCGGCAGATACGCAGTATTTT
abundance: -; d_gene: TRBD2; v_gene: TRBV7-8; j_gene: TRBJ2-2; CDR3aa: CASSLLWSLAGDTGELFF; CDR3nt: TGTGCCAGCAGCTTATTATGGTCATTAGCGGGAGATACCGGGGAGCTGTTTTTT
abundance: -; d_gene: -; v_gene: TRBV7-9; j_gene: TRBJ2-3; CDR3aa: CAIRGRDTQYF; CDR3nt: TGTGCCATACGGGGGAGGGATACGCAGTATTTT
abundance: many; d_gene: -; v_gene: TRBV12-3/TRBV12-4; j_gene: TRBJ1-6; CDR3aa: CASSALGVGESPLHF; CDR3nt: TGTGCCAGCAGCGCCCTGGGGGTTGGCGAATCACCCCTCCACTTT
abundance: -; d_gene: -; v_gene: TRBV12-3/TRBV12-4; j_gene: TRBJ2-2; CDR3aa: CASSLGLDLTGELFF; CDR3nt: TGTGCCAGCAGTTTAGGGCTAGATCTCACCGGGGAGCTGTTTTTT
abundance: many; d_gene: TRBD1; v_gene: TRBV12-3/TRBV12-4; j_gene: TRBJ2-7; CDR3aa: CASSVQGAPSYEQYF; CDR3nt: TGTGCCAGCAGTGTACAGGGGGCCCCTTCCTACGAGCAGTACTTC
abundance: few; d_gene: -; v_gene: TRBV7-9; j_gene: TRBJ2-7; CDR3aa: CASSSGESSYEQYF; CDR3nt: TGTGCCAGCAGCTCCGGAGAGAGCTCCTACGAGCAGTACTTC
abundance: many; d_gene: -; v_gene: TRBV12-3/TRBV12-4; j_gene: TRBJ2-5; CDR3aa: CASSPRTAGETQYF; CDR3nt: TGTGCCAGCAGCCCGAGGACGGCTGGAGAGACCCAGTACTTC
abundance: many; d_gene: -; v_gene: TRBV12-3/TRBV12-4; j_gene: TRBJ1-1; CDR3aa: CASSLKTGNTEAFF; CDR3nt: TGTGCCAGCAGCCTCAAGACAGGGAACACTGAAGCTTTCTTT
abundance: few; d_gene: TRBD1; v_gene: TRBV20-1; j_gene: TRBJ1-1; CDR3aa: CSARTGREAFF; CDR3nt: TGCAGTGCACGGACAGGGCGAGAGGCTTTCTTT
abundance: many; d_gene: -; v_gene: TRBV24-1; j_gene: TRBJ2-7; CDR3aa: CATSDGQIHEQYF; CDR3nt: TGTGCCACCAGCGATGGGCAGATCCACGAGCAGTACTTC
abundance: -; d_gene: TRBD2; v_gene: TRBV10-3; j_gene: TRBJ2-6; CDR3aa: CAISESFRGESSGANVLTF; CDR3nt: TGTGCCATCAGTGAGTCATTCCGGGGGGAATCCTCTGGGGCCAACGTCCTGACTTTC
abundance: many; d_gene: -; v_gene: TRBV20-1; j_gene: TRBJ2-1; CDR3aa: CSARTPGRGLQNEQFF; CDR3nt: TGCAGTGCACGGACCCCCGGGCGGGGATTGCAGAACGAGCAGTTCTTC
abundance: many; d_gene: TRBD1; v_gene: TRBV6-1; j_gene: TRBJ1-4; CDR3aa: CASQRAPGQGVEKLFF; CDR3nt: TGTGCCAGTCAGCGCGCGCCGGGACAGGGGGTTGAAAAACTGTTTTTT
abundance: -; d_gene: -; v_gene: TRBV11-2; j_gene: TRBJ2-1; CDR3aa: CASSLAVRTGYNEQFF; CDR3nt: TGTGCCAGCAGCCTAGCGGTTCGGACAGGCTACAATGAGCAGTTCTTC
abundance: many; d_gene: TRBD2; v_gene: TRBV7-6; j_gene: TRBJ2-3; CDR3aa: CASSLWTSDTDTQYF; CDR3nt: TGTGCCAGCAGCCTGTGGACTAGCGATACAGATACGCAGTATTTT
abundance: -; d_gene: -; v_gene: TRBV5-4; j_gene: TRBJ2-3; CDR3aa: CASSSAMDLGWDTQYF; CDR3nt: TGTGCCAGCAGCTCAGCGATGGATCTCGGGTGGGATACGCAGTATTTT
abundance: many; d_gene: -; v_gene: TRBV5-1; j_gene: TRBJ2-7; CDR3aa: CASSFEGAHEQYF; CDR3nt: TGCGCCAGCAGCTTTGAGGGCGCACACGAGCAGTACTTC
abundance: few; d_gene: TRBD1; v_gene: TRBV20-1; j_gene: TRBJ1-6; CDR3aa: CSARDRTGGNSPLHF; CDR3nt: TGCAGTGCTAGAGATAGAACAGGGGGGAATTCACCCCTCCACTTT
abundance: many; d_gene: -; v_gene: TRBV10-3; j_gene: TRBJ2-3; CDR3aa: CAISIDPDTQYF; CDR3nt: TGTGCCATCAGTATAGATCCCGATACGCAGTATTTT
abundance: few; d_gene: -; v_gene: TRBV7-9; j_gene: TRBJ2-3; CDR3aa: CASSLKRSPGDTQYF; CDR3nt: TGTGCCAGCAGCTTAAAACGGTCACCCGGAGATACGCAGTATTTT
abundance: -; d_gene: -; v_gene: TRBV6-2/TRBV6-3; j_gene: TRBJ2-2; CDR3aa: CASSYPKPGINLGLNTGELFF; CDR3nt: TGTGCCAGCAGTTACCCGAAGCCAGGAATAAACCTTGGCCTGAACACCGGGGAGCTGTTTTTT
abundance: many; d_gene: -; v_gene: TRBV29-1; j_gene: TRBJ2-6; CDR3aa: CSVVNPTGANVLTF; CDR3nt: TGCAGCGTTGTGAATCCGACTGGGGCCAACGTCCTGACTTTC
abundance: -; d_gene: -; v_gene: TRBV24-1; j_gene: TRBJ2-1; CDR3aa: CATSDGGRGNNEQFF; CDR3nt: TGTGCCACCAGTGATGGGGGACGAGGAAACAATGAGCAGTTCTTC
abundance: many; d_gene: -; v_gene: TRBV5-5; j_gene: TRBJ1-1; CDR3aa: CASSSHRVTEAFF; CDR3nt: TGTGCCAGCAGCTCGCACAGGGTTACTGAAGCTTTCTTT
abundance: -; d_gene: TRBD2; v_gene: TRBV24-1; j_gene: TRBJ2-1; CDR3aa: CATSELAGEAYNEQFF; CDR3nt: TGTGCCACCAGTGAGTTAGCGGGAGAAGCCTACAATGAGCAGTTCTTC
abundance: -; d_gene: -; v_gene: TRBV18; j_gene: TRBJ2-1; CDR3aa: CASSPYPRAGEQFF; CDR3nt: TGTGCCAGCTCACCCTACCCAAGGGCTGGAGAGCAGTTCTTC
abundance: many; d_gene: -; v_gene: TRBV7-9; j_gene: TRBJ2-7; CDR3aa: CASSPWVRYEQYF; CDR3nt: TGTGCCAGCAGCCCCTGGGTCCGTTACGAGCAGTACTTC
abundance: many; d_gene: -; v_gene: TRBV9; j_gene: TRBJ2-2; CDR3aa: CASSVELGVTGELFF; CDR3nt: TGTGCCAGCAGCGTAGAACTAGGGGTCACCGGGGAGCTGTTTTTT
abundance: few; d_gene: TRBD2; v_gene: TRBV7-2; j_gene: TRBJ2-7; CDR3aa: CASSFLSGSSYEQYF; CDR3nt: TGTGCCAGCAGCTTTTTGAGCGGGAGCTCCTACGAGCAGTACTTC
abundance: many; d_gene: -; v_gene: TRBV20-1; j_gene: TRBJ1-4; CDR3aa: CSANFWPGEKLFF; CDR3nt: TGCAGTGCTAACTTTTGGCCGGGGGAAAAACTGTTTTTT
abundance: -; d_gene: TRBD2; v_gene: TRBV9; j_gene: TRBJ2-2; CDR3aa: CASSVVGGTQLFF; CDR3nt: TGTGCCAGCAGCGTAGTGGGAGGGACCCAGCTGTTTTTT
abundance: many; d_gene: -; v_gene: TRBV20-1; j_gene: TRBJ2-7; CDR3aa: CSARNRDSSYEQYF; CDR3nt: TGCAGTGCGAGAAACCGGGACTCCTCCTACGAGCAGTACTTC
abundance: -; d_gene: TRBD1; v_gene: TRBV10-3; j_gene: TRBJ1-1; CDR3aa: CAISEGQGRTAFF; CDR3nt: TGTGCCATCAGTGAGGGACAGGGCCGGACAGCTTTCTTT
abundance: many; d_gene: -; v_gene: TRBV5-1; j_gene: TRBJ2-4; CDR3aa: CASSGSLNIQYF; CDR3nt: TGCGCCAGCAGCGGCTCCTTAAACATTCAGTACTTC
abundance: -; d_gene: -; v_gene: TRBV11-2; j_gene: TRBJ2-2; CDR3aa: CASSAYLQVTGELFF; CDR3nt: TGTGCCAGCAGCGCATACCTTCAGGTCACCGGGGAGCTGTTTTTT
abundance: many; d_gene: -; v_gene: TRBV20-1; j_gene: TRBJ2-3; CDR3aa: CSASVLVTDTQYF; CDR3nt: TGCAGTGCCTCAGTGCTAGTTACCGATACGCAGTATTTT
abundance: -; d_gene: -; v_gene: TRBV29-1; j_gene: TRBJ2-5; CDR3aa: CSVGGSLRETHYF; CDR3nt: TGCAGCGTTGGGGGGTCATTGAGGGAGACCCACTACTTC
abundance: many; d_gene: TRBD2; v_gene: TRBV20-1; j_gene: TRBJ2-7; CDR3aa: CSARDNSRLAGLPAYEQYF; CDR3nt: TGCAGTGCTAGAGATAACTCGAGACTAGCGGGCCTTCCTGCCTACGAGCAGTACTTC
abundance: -; d_gene: TRBD1; v_gene: TRBV6-1; j_gene: TRBJ2-7; CDR3aa: CASSRTGTESHEQYF; CDR3nt: TGTGCCAGCAGCCGAACCGGGACAGAGTCCCACGAGCAGTACTTC
abundance: many; d_gene: -; v_gene: TRBV20-1; j_gene: TRBJ2-4; CDR3aa: CSASGSTIQYF; CDR3nt: TGCAGTGCCTCCGGAAGTACCATTCAGTACTTC
abundance: many; d_gene: TRBD1; v_gene: TRBV12-3/TRBV12-4; j_gene: TRBJ1-4; CDR3aa: CASARQGGTNEKLFF; CDR3nt: TGTGCCAGCGCCCGGCAGGGGGGAACTAATGAAAAACTGTTTTTT
abundance: many; d_gene: -; v_gene: TRBV9; j_gene: TRBJ2-2; CDR3aa: CASSVLPYTGELFF; CDR3nt: TGTGCCAGCAGCGTATTACCGTACACCGGGGAGCTGTTTTTT
abundance: -; d_gene: -; v_gene: TRBV24-1; j_gene: TRBJ2-2; CDR3aa: CATSGTKAGELFF; CDR3nt: TGTGCCACCAGTGGAACAAAGGCCGGGGAGCTGTTTTTT
abundance: many; d_gene: -; v_gene: TRBV6-1; j_gene: TRBJ1-5; CDR3aa: CANAGFWGQPQHF; CDR3nt: TGTGCCAACGCAGGGTTCTGGGGTCAGCCCCAGCATTTT
abundance: many; d_gene: TRBD2; v_gene: TRBV29-1; j_gene: TRBJ2-3; CDR3aa: CSVGATSGGTDTQYF; CDR3nt: TGCAGCGTGGGGGCAACTAGCGGAGGCACAGATACGCAGTATTTT
abundance: many; d_gene: -; v_gene: TRBV27; j_gene: TRBJ1-5; CDR3aa: CASAPGTISNQPQHF; CDR3nt: TGTGCCAGTGCTCCCGGGACAATTAGCAATCAGCCCCAGCATTTT
abundance: many; d_gene: TRBD1; v_gene: TRBV3-1; j_gene: TRBJ2-3; CDR3aa: CASSEGQGTDTQYF; CDR3nt: TGTGCCAGCAGCGAAGGACAGGGCACAGATACGCAGTATTTT
abundance: -; d_gene: -; v_gene: TRBV20-1; j_gene: TRBJ1-2; CDR3aa: CSAPGLGEVGYTF; CDR3nt: TGCAGTGCTCCGGGACTAGGAGAGGTCGGCTACACCTTC